The clone carrying this T cell receptor (beta chain) was recorded once. The target antigen is unknown. This could be a read error, since a much larger clone is one nucleotide away. The sample has other DNA sequences that encode this CDR3 too. Repertoires were generated with immunoSEQ multiplex PCR, while TCRdb's copy carries only in-frame clones and drops some. The sample holds roughly 5,000 clones; 69% are singletons and the top ten take 25% to 35%. Time point denoted: neoterminal ileum biopsy at postoperative endoscopy, about 6 months after surgery. Adults with ileal or ileocolonic Crohn's disease and an indication for resection were eligible. The CDR3 covers 15 residues. Looked up from germline, CDR1 is SGHVT and CDR2 is SQSDAQ. The sample comes from a study of T cell repertoires in ileal Crohn's disease. Looking at the study overall: Thiopurines (approximately 10) or anti-TNF agents (more than 17) were given postoperatively to about half.

Broader study findings: Clonal expansions were more frequent in active smokers than non-smokers at surgery. Every patient over 26.8% clonality showed endoscopic recurrence.

Input material: ileal tissue. V gene TRBV7-4 combines with J gene TRBJ1-1; maybe TRBD1 (6 bases). The receptor was isolated from an adult with Crohn's disease. The CDR3 nucleotides are TGTGCCAGCAGCTTAGCGGGACACCCGAACACCGAAGCTTTCTTT. This sequence encodes CASSLAGHPNTEAFF.